This TCR beta chain stems from a study of CXCR3-negative and CXCR3-positive naive CD8 T cells. Study results and limitations: CXCR3-negative naive cells had less hydrophobic TRB CDR3s than did CXCR3-positive naive cells. The TRBV-TRBJ usage of naive CXCR3-negative and CXCR3-positive cells was similar, but that of memory cells differed.

TRB cDNA was prepared as libraries by UMI-labeled 5' RACE. Reprocessing the 5' RACE reads, TCRdb reports a single entry for every CDR3 protein and omits DNA. The listing records some 54,000 distinct CDR3 sequences. Naivety in CD8+ T cells corresponded to a CD45RO-CCR7+CD27+CD95- phenotype. Comments on this clonotype: Its antigen is as yet unknown.

The clonotype originates from a human donor in good health. Some clones in this sample may be carry-over from other donors' samples. Sequencing was done on a sample of naive CXCR3+ CD8+ T cells from blood. Stated subset: CD45RO-CCR7+CD27+CD95- naive CD8+ T cells expressing CXCR3 (TNR3+).

The CDR3 sequence: CASSVIPGQGSDEQFF. V usage is TRBV9 and J usage is TRBJ2-1; TCRdb returns TRBD1, unconfirmable since there is no DNA. The CDR3 has 16 amino acids. The V gene's germline CDR1 is SGDLS and CDR2 YYNGEE.